The rows below give T cell receptor beta chains drawn from one sample of a study of cytomegalovirus exposure and HLA in healthy donors. Some clones are missing from TCRdb's copy, which holds only in-frame ones; the method was immunoSEQ multiplex PCR. Counted here are 150,000 to 200,000 clones, about 87% occurring once; the ten biggest clones make up more than 1.5%. Sequencing was done on a sample of PBMCs. The source is a woman aged 18-29 years in good health and CMV-seronegative. CDR3s leave out the opening cysteine and the closing phenylalanine or tryptophan.

>TRBV6-5|11|TRBJ2-7
ASCRAGSYEQY
>TRBV5-5|12|TRBJ1-1
ASSAAGFATEAF
>TRBV4-3|12|TRBJ2-2
ASSQGQNTGELF
>TRBV7-9|14|TRBJ1-1
ASSPRGQGRNTEAF
>TRBV30|13|TRBJ2-1
AWSLGGQGFNEQF
>TRBV27|13|TRBJ2-7
ASSFGGRVNGEQY
>TRBV9|15|TRBJ2-3
ASSVATRDRGTDTQY
>TRBV29-1|11|TRBJ2-5
SLKRGGGETQY
>TRBV28|11|TRBJ1-1
ASSFRVGTEAF
>TRBV5-4|11|TRBJ2-1
ASSGTSHNEQF
>TRBV7-2|11|TRBJ2-3
ASSRLPTDTQY
>TRBV7-9|10|TRBJ1-2
SGDGVNYGYT
>TRBV7-8|14|TRBJ2-3
ASSQGLARYTDTQY
>TRBV9|12|TRBJ2-7
ASSPTGIVYEQY
>TRBV27|11|TRBJ2-7
ASRQAGRGEQY
>TRBV6-5|11|TRBJ1-1
ASSRTGNTEAF
>TRBV6-1|11|TRBJ1-1
ASSEARGGRAF
>TRBV30|11|TRBJ2-7
AWSPRTGDEQY
>TRBV4-2|11|TRBJ2-3
ASSQGLADTQY
>TRBV6-1|13|TRBJ1-2
ASTQSWGAGYGYT
>TRBV5-1|13|TRBJ2-1
ASSSGVISYNEQF
>TRBV30|13|TRBJ2-3
AWSSGTSGGGKQY
>TRBV6-5|13|TRBJ2-2
ASSYWGTGDGELF
>TRBV4-1|14|TRBJ1-2
ASSQLAGPGGYGYT
>TRBV5-6|10|TRBJ2-5
ASSPDQETQY
>TRBV2|12|TRBJ1-5
ASSELGPMTGQH
>TRBV5-4|14|TRBJ1-2
ASSLGLVGQSYGYT
>TRBV6-1|13|TRBJ2-5
ASSEGGVLEETQY
>TRBV4-3|11|TRBJ1-2
ASSQDQRIGYT
>TRBV28|12|TRBJ2-7
ASSPRQDTYEQY
>TRBV27|12|.
ASSLSPGSYEQY
>TRBV5-1|12|TRBJ2-2
ASAGTHNTGELF
>TRBV27|14|TRBJ1-1
ASSFFPGAGGTEAF